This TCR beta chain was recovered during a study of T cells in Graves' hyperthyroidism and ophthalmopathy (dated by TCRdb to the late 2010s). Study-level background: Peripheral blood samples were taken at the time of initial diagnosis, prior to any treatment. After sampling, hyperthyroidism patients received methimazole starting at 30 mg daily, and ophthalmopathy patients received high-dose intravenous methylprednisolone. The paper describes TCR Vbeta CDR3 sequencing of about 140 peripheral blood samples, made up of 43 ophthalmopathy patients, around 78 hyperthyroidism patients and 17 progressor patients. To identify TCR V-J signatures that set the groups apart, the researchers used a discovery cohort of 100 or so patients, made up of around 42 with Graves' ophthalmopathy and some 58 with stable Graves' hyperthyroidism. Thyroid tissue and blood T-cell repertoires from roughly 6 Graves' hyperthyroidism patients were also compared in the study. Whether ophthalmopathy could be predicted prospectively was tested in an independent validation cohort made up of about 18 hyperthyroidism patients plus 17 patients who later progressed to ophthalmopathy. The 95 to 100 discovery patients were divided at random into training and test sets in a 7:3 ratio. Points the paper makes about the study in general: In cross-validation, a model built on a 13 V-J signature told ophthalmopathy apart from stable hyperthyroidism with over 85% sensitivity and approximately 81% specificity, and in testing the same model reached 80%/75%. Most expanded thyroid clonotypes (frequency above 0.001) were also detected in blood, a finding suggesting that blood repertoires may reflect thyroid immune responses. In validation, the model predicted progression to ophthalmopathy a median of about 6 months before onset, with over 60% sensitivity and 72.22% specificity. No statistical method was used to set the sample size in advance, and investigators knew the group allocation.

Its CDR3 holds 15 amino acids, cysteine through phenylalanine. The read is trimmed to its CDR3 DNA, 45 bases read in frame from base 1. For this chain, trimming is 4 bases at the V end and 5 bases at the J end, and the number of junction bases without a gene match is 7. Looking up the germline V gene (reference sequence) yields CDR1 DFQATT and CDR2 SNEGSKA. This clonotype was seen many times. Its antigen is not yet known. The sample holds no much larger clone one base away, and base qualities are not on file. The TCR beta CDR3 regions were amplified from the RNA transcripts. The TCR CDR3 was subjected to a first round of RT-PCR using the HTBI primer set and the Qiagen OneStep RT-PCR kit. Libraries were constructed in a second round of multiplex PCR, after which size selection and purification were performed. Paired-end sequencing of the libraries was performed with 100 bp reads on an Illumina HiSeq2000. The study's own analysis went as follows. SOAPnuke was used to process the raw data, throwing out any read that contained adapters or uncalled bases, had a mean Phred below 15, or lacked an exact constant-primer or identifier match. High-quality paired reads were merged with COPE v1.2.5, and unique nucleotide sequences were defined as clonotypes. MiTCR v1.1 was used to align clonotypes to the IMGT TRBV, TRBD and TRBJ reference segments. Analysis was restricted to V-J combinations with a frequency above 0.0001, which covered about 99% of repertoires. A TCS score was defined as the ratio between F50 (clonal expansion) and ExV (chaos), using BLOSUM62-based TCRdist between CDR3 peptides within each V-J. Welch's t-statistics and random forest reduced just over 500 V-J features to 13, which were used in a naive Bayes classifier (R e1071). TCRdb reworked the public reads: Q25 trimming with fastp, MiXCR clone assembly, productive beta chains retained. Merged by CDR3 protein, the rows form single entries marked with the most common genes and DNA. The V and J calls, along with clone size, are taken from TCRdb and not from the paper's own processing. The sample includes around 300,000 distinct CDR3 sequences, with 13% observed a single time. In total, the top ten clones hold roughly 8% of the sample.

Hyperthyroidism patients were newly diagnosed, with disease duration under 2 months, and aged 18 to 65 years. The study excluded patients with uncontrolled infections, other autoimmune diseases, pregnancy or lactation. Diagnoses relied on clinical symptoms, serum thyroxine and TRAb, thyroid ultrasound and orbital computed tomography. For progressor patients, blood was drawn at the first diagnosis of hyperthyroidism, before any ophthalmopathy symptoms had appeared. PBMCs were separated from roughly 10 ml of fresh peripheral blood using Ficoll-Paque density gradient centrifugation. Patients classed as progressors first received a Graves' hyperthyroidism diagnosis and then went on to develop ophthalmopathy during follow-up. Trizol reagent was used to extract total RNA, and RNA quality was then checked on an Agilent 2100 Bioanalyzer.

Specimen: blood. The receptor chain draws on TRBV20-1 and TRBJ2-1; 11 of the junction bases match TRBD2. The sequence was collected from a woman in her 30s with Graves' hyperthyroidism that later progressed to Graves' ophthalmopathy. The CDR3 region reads CSAIRLAGKDNEQFF. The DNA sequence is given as TGCAGTGCTATTAGACTAGCGGGAAAGGACAATGAGCAGTTCTTC.